This is a list of T cell receptor beta chains from one sample in a study of CD8+ T cells in alopecia areata. Generated by immunoSEQ multiplex PCR, the TCRdb table keeps only in-frame clones and is missing some. Of roughly 250,000 clones listed, approximately 61% are singletons. Sequenced material: CD4+ T cells sorted from blood, taken at week 0. These receptors all stem from a human donor with alopecia areata. Each CDR3 is given with its conserved first and last residue. The D gene is left open where the match is weak. Some rows have no size entry. The others give once, few or many, or a class for an expanded clone.

d_call,clone_size,v_call,j_call,cdr3_aa,cdr3_nt
.,once,TRBV6-1,TRBJ1-2,CASSLGNVGYGYTF,TGTGCCAGTTCACTAGGGAATGTTGGCTATGGCTACACCTTC
TRBD1,.,TRBV29-1,TRBJ2-5,CSVYRDRGQETQYF,TGCAGCGTATACCGGGACAGGGGGCAGGAGACCCAGTACTTC
.,once,TRBV29-1,TRBJ1-1,CSVVRQVNTEAFF,TGCAGCGTTGTCCGACAGGTGAACACTGAAGCTTTCTTT
.,.,TRBV20-1,TRBJ1-2,CSASRGSGYTF,TGCAGTGCCTCCCGGGGGTCGGGCTACACCTTC
.,.,TRBV5-1,TRBJ1-5,CASSLGAGGQPQHF,TGCGCCAGCAGCTTGGGTGCCGGGGGTCAGCCCCAGCATTTT
.,.,TRBV9,TRBJ2-2,CASSLRLTGELFF,TGTGCCAGCAGCCTCCGACTGACCGGGGAGCTGTTTTTT
.,.,TRBV7-3,TRBJ1-5,CASTSGAVQPQHF,TGTGCCAGCACCTCAGGGGCTGTTCAGCCCCAGCATTTT
.,few,TRBV29-1,TRBJ1-1,CSVDEGTEAFF,TGCAGCGTTGATGAAGGGACTGAAGCTTTCTTT
.,.,TRBV2,TRBJ1-1,CASSELDRAFF,TGTGCCAGCAGTGAATTGGATAGAGCTTTCTTT
.,once,TRBV4-3,TRBJ2-7,CASSQGTGYYEQYF,TGCGCCAGCAGCCAAGGTACAGGGTACTACGAGCAGTACTTC
.,.,TRBV5-1,TRBJ1-2,CASSLGGRGDTF,TGCGCCAGCAGCTTGGGCGGCAGGGGAGACACCTTC
TRBD1,few,TRBV5-1,TRBJ2-1,CASTGTAPYNEQFF,TGCGCCAGTACAGGGACAGCTCCCTACAATGAGCAGTTCTTC
.,.,TRBV15,TRBJ1-5,CATSRDPIGQPQHF,TGTGCCACCAGCAGAGATCCGATTGGGCAGCCCCAGCATTTT
.,.,TRBV30,TRBJ2-1,CAWNKQGLNEQFF,TGTGCCTGGAACAAACAGGGTCTCAATGAGCAGTTCTTC
.,.,TRBV29-1,TRBJ2-1,CSVVGRRNNEQFF,TGCAGCGTTGTTGGCCGCAGAAACAATGAGCAGTTCTTC
.,.,TRBV10-3,TRBJ2-7,CAIRTGGTYEQYF,TGTGCCATCAGAACCGGGGGAACCTACGAGCAGTACTTC
.,.,TRBV4-2,TRBJ2-2,CASSRTRGAPGELFF,TGTGCCAGCAGCCGGACAAGGGGGGCGCCCGGGGAGCTGTTTTTT
TRBD1,.,TRBV18,TRBJ2-1,CASSPGDRAFDNEQFF,TGTGCCAGCTCACCAGGGGACAGGGCGTTTGACAATGAGCAGTTCTTC
.,few,TRBV5-1,TRBJ2-7,CASSLRLDSEQYF,TGCGCCAGCAGTCTTCGTCTTGATAGCGAGCAGTACTTC
.,.,TRBV7-9,TRBJ2-7,CASSSGTPPYEQYF,TGTGCCAGCAGCTCCGGGACACCACCCTACGAGCAGTACTTC
.,few,TRBV9,TRBJ1-6,CASSVEPLNSPLHF,TGTGCCAGCAGCGTAGAACCGCTCAATTCACCCCTCCACTTT
TRBD2,few,TRBV29-1,TRBJ2-7,CSVDPRLAGGYEQYF,TGCAGCGTTGACCCCCGACTAGCGGGGGGTTACGAGCAGTACTTC
.,.,TRBV30,TRBJ1-6,CAWKRTGLGAPLHF,TGTGCCTGGAAGCGGACCGGCTTAGGTGCACCCCTCCACTTT
.,.,TRBV5-1,TRBJ1-2,CASSLEGDYGYTF,TGCGCCAGCAGCTTGGAGGGGGACTATGGCTACACCTTC
.,.,TRBV30,TRBJ2-5,CAWSVLPGETQYF,TGTGCCTGGAGTGTACTTCCCGGGGAGACCCAGTACTTC
.,few,TRBV6-6,TRBJ2-7,CASRKGQVSYEQYF,TGTGCCAGCAGAAAAGGGCAGGTCTCCTACGAGCAGTACTTC
TRBD1,.,TRBV30,TRBJ1-5,CAWSSGGGQPQHF,TGTGCCTGGAGTTCAGGGGGCGGACAGCCCCAGCATTTT
.,.,TRBV4-2,TRBJ2-7,CASSPYDGSGSYEQYF,TGTGCCAGCAGCCCCTACGACGGCTCCGGCTCCTACGAGCAGTACTTC
.,.,TRBV5-1,TRBJ2-5,CASSVEGETQYF,TGCGCCAGCAGCGTGGAGGGGGAGACCCAGTACTTC
.,.,TRBV9,TRBJ2-1,CASSLSGVGSYNEQFF,TGTGCCAGCAGCCTTTCGGGGGTGGGCTCCTACAATGAGCAGTTCTTC
.,.,TRBV29-1,TRBJ2-7,CSVGGTYEQYF,TGCAGCGTTGGCGGGACCTACGAGCAGTACTTC
TRBD1,.,TRBV29-1,TRBJ2-5,CSTRQGAGETQYF,TGCAGCACTAGACAGGGGGCTGGAGAGACCCAGTACTTC
.,.,TRBV25-1,TRBJ1-6,CASSHPHRNSPLHF,TGTGCCAGCAGCCACCCCCACCGGAATTCACCCCTCCACTTT
.,few,TRBV14,TRBJ2-3,CASSQVPGWADTQYF,TGTGCCAGCAGCCAAGTCCCGGGGTGGGCAGATACGCAGTATTTT
.,.,TRBV29-1,TRBJ2-7,CSVQDYEQYF,TGCAGCGTTCAGGATTACGAGCAGTACTTC
.,.,TRBV4-2,TRBJ1-1,CASSHTMNTEAFF,TGTGCCAGCAGCCATACAATGAACACTGAAGCTTTCTTT
.,.,TRBV29-1,TRBJ1-2,CSVQDPRPNYGYTF,TGCAGCGTTCAGGACCCAAGACCTAACTATGGCTACACCTTC
.,.,TRBV29-1,TRBJ1-1,CSVVTANTEAFF,TGCAGCGTGGTGACGGCGAACACTGAAGCTTTCTTT
.,few,TRBV30,TRBJ1-2,CAWGLQELGYGYTF,TGTGCCTGGGGATTACAGGAATTAGGCTATGGCTACACCTTC
TRBD1,.,TRBV5-6,TRBJ2-7,CASRTTGGSSYEQYF,TGTGCCAGCAGGACGACAGGGGGAAGCTCCTACGAGCAGTACTTC
.,.,TRBV7-6,TRBJ1-1,CASSPPGLATEAFF,TGTGCCAGCAGCCCTCCAGGGCTCGCCACTGAAGCTTTCTTT
.,.,TRBV4-3,TRBJ2-5,CASSQAPRETQYF,TGCGCCAGCAGCCAGGCTCCTCGAGAGACCCAGTACTTC
TRBD2,once,TRBV5-1,TRBJ2-5,CASSSVGGGAGETQYF,TGCGCCAGCAGCTCCGTTGGCGGGGGGGCCGGTGAGACCCAGTACTTC
TRBD1,.,TRBV9,TRBJ2-3,CASSVGGGGDTQYF,TGTGCCAGCAGCGTAGGAGGGGGCGGAGATACGCAGTATTTT
TRBD2,few,TRBV5-5,TRBJ2-1,CASSIGLAGGEQFF,TGTGCCAGCAGCATCGGACTAGCGGGGGGTGAGCAGTTCTTC
.,.,TRBV11-1,TRBJ2-5,CASSSRGSPPETQYF,TGTGCCAGCAGCTCCCGGGGCTCTCCCCCAGAGACCCAGTACTTC
TRBD1,.,TRBV29-1,TRBJ2-3,CSTRTGNTDTQYF,TGCAGCACCCGGACAGGGAATACAGATACGCAGTATTTT
.,few,TRBV5-4,TRBJ1-2,CASSLEDGTVGYTF,TGTGCCAGCAGCTTGGAAGACGGTACGGTCGGCTACACCTTC
TRBD1,.,TRBV5-1,TRBJ2-5,CASSSPGQQYF,TGCGCCAGCAGCTCACCGGGACAGCAGTACTTC
.,.,TRBV30,TRBJ2-3,CAWSQGSPDTQYF,TGTGCCTGGAGTCAGGGTAGCCCAGATACGCAGTATTTT
.,few,TRBV18,TRBJ1-1,CASSPLPGVHDTEAFF,TGTGCCAGCTCACCATTACCGGGGGTTCATGACACTGAAGCTTTCTTT
.,.,TRBV5-1,TRBJ1-5,CASSLDTNQPQHF,TGCGCCAGCAGCTTAGACACAAATCAGCCCCAGCATTTT
TRBD1,.,TRBV5-4,TRBJ2-3,CASSGTVGTGKDTQYF,TGTGCCAGCAGCGGAACCGTCGGGACAGGGAAAGATACGCAGTATTTT
TRBD2,few,TRBV5-1,TRBJ2-7,CASSPGGAYYEQYF,TGCGCCAGCAGCCCCGGGGGGGCTTACTACGAGCAGTACTTC
.,.,TRBV9,TRBJ2-5,CASSVEVSSISLETQYF,TGTGCCAGCAGCGTAGAAGTCTCTTCGATATCCTTAGAGACCCAGTACTTC